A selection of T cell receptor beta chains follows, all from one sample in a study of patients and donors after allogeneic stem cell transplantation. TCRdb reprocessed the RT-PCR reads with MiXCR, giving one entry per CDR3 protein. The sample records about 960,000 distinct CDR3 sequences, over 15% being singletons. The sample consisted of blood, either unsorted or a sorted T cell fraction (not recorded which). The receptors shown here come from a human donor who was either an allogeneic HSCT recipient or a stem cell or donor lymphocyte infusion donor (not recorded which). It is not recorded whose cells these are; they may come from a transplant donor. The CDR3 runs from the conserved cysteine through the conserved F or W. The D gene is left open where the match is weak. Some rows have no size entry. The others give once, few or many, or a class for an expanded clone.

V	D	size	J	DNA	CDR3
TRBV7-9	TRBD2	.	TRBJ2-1	TGTGCCAGCAGCTTAAGGGCTAGCGGAAACAATGAGCAGTTCTTC	CASSLRASGNNEQFF
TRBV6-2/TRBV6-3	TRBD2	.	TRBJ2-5	TGTGCCAGCAGATCACCGGGACTAGCGGGGGGGCGTGAGACCCAGTACTTC	CASRSPGLAGGRETQYF
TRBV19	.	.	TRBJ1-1	TGTGCCAGTAGTATAAGTCGCTTGGGAACTGAAGCTTTCTTT	CASSISRLGTEAFF
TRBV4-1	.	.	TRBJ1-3	TGCGCCAGCAGACACAAAGACTCTGGAAACACCATATATTTT	CASRHKDSGNTIYF
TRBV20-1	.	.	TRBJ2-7	TGCAGTGCTAGAGATAGTGCGACTTACCTTCGGGAGCAGTACTTC	CSARDSATYLREQYF
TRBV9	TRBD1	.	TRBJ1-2	TGTGCCAGCAGCGGAGGAGGACAGGGGGCTCACTATGGCTACACCTTC	CASSGGGQGAHYGYTF
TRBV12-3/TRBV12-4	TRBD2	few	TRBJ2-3	TGTGCCAGCAGGAGAAGGGTAGCGGGAGGCCCAGATACGCAGTATTTT	CASRRRVAGGPDTQYF
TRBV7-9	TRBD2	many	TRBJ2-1	TGTGCCAGCAGCCGCTCTAGCGGGATGCAGTTCTTC	CASSRSSGMQFF
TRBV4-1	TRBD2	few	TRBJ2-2	TGCGCCAGCAGCCAAGAGCGACTAGCAAACACCGGGGAGCTGTTTTTT	CASSQERLANTGELFF
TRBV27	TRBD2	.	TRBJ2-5	TGTGCCAGCAGTTCGCGGTCTAGCGGGGGGGCCCGGGAGACCCAGTACTTC	CASSSRSSGGARETQYF
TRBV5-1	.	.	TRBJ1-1	TGCGCCAGCAGCTTCGGGGCCGCCGGCACTGAAGCTTTCTTT	CASSFGAAGTEAFF
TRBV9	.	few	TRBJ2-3	TGTGCCAGCAGCGTAGGGGAACGCACAGATACGCAGTATTTT	CASSVGERTDTQYF
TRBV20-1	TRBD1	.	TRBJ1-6	TGCAGTGCTCCTCGGGACAGGGGTAATTCACCCCTCCACTTT	CSAPRDRGNSPLHF
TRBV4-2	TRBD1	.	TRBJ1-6	TGTGCCAGCAGCCAAGTTCTCCAGGGGGCTTCCTATAATTCACCCCTCCACTTT	CASSQVLQGASYNSPLHF
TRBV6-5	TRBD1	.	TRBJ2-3	TGTGCCAGCAGTTACGTTTCGCTACAGGGGACAAGAGCAGATACGCAGTATTTT	CASSYVSLQGTRADTQYF
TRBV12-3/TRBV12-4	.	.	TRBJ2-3	TGTGCCAGCGGTTTAATCGGGGGCGTATCAGCAGATACGCAGTATTTT	CASGLIGGVSADTQYF
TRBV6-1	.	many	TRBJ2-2	TGTGCCAGCAGCCCACAGCTTTCCACCGGGGAGCTGTTTTTT	CASSPQLSTGELFF
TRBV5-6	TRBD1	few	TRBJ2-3	TGTGCCAGCAGCCTGACAGGGCTCGCGTTCACAGATACGCAGTATTTT	CASSLTGLAFTDTQYF
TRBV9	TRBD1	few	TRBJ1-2	TGTGCCAGCAGCACCCGGGACAGGCAACGCTATGGCTACACCTTC	CASSTRDRQRYGYTF
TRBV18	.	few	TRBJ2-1	TGTGCCAGCTCACCCCGGGACTCCGCCTACAATGAGCAGTTCTTC	CASSPRDSAYNEQFF
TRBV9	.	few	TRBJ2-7	TGTGCCAGCAGCAAAAATCAAAACCGGGACTCCTACGAGCAGTACTTC	CASSKNQNRDSYEQYF
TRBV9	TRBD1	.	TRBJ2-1	TGTGCCAGCAGCGTGGACAGGGATGGTGAGCAGTTCTTC	CASSVDRDGEQFF
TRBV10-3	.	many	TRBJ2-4	TGTGCCATCCCCTCCCCTAGTCCGGCCAAAAACATTCAGTACTTC	CAIPSPSPAKNIQYF
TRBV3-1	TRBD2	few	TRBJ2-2	TGTGCCAGCAGCGGACTAGCGGGAGCCACCGGGGAGCTGTTTTTT	CASSGLAGATGELFF
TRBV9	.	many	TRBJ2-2	TGTGCCAGCAGCGTAGGGCTGGAATCACGGTCGATAAACACCGGGGAGCTGTTTTTT	CASSVGLESRSINTGELFF
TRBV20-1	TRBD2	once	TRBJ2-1	TGCAGTGCTAGGGAACAAGCGGGAGGGCCCGGCAATGAGCAGTTCTTC	CSAREQAGGPGNEQFF
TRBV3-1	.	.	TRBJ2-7	TGTGCCAGCAGCCCCCAACCCCACGAGCAGTACTTC	CASSPQPHEQYF
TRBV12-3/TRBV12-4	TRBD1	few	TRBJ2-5	TGTGCCAGCAGTTTTAACAGGGGGCGCGGGGAGACCCAGTACTTC	CASSFNRGRGETQYF
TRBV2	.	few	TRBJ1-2	TGTGCCAGCAGTGTGAGCTACTATGGCTACACCTTC	CASSVSYYGYTF
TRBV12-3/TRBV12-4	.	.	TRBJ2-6	TGTGCCAGCCGTCCAGACGGGGCCAACGTCCTGACTTTC	CASRPDGANVLTF
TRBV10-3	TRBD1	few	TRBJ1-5	TGTGCCATCAGTGGGGGACAGGGTAGCAATCAGCCCCAGCATTTT	CAISGGQGSNQPQHF
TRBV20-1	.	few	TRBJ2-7	TGCAGTGCTACGGTGGACAGAGCCTACGAGCAGTACTTC	CSATVDRAYEQYF